This T cell receptor beta chain was recorded in a study of blood T cell repertoires in COVID-19. Study-level background: The samples span acute and convalescent COVID-19 from the United States, Italy and Spain. Sample material is recorded as cDNA or gDNA derived from T cells, B-cell-depleted T cells, or PBMCs.

Trimming removed 7 bases from V and 5 bases from J; junction bases left unmatched: 9. CDR1 is LNHDA, CDR2 SQIVND, per germline (reference sequence). The CDR3 sequence is 15 residues long. Original methodology: Scientists estimated how many nucleated cells there were by amplifying reference gene primers. Clones were read by immunoSEQ multiplex PCR, and TCRdb kept only the in-frame ones, dropping some. That table supplies the V and J calls and clone size; D and trimming were determined from the DNA. Counted here are over 140,000 clones, roughly four fifths occurring once; the ten biggest clones make up approximately 9%.

Sequenced input: peripheral blood. The receptor was derived from a woman aged 50 to 60 with active or convalescent COVID-19. The chain combines TRBV19 with TRBJ1-5; 9 positions agree with TRBD1. CDR3 DNA: TGTGCCAGTACCTCGGGACAGGGTATATATCAGCCCCAGCATTTT. Residues: CASTSGQGIYQPQHF.